A single sample is the source of the 25 T cell receptor beta chains below, sequenced in a study of response to subunit inactivated influenza vaccine. Via MiXCR, TCRdb re-called the RT-PCR reads, giving one row per CDR3 protein. The table lists around 530,000 distinct CDR3 sequences, 12% of them singletons. The specimen was PBMCs from blood, collected on the day of vaccination. These receptors all stem from a man over 45 who received an inactivated influenza vaccine.

This clonotype has only a few counts. V and J are TRBV6-1 and TRBJ2-4; D is unclear. This CDR3 comprises 12 residues. V gave up 7 bases and J gave up 3 bases, with 7 bases separating them. CDR1 MNHNS and CDR2 SASEGT come from the germline V gene. The CDR3 protein is CASTFGKNIQYF. The CDR3 nucleotides read TGTGCCAGCACATTCGGCAAAAACATTCAGTACTTC.

About this clonotype itself: It is likely a read error, because the conserved phenylalanine at the end of the CDR3 is missing. V gene TRBV27 combines with J gene TRBJ2-7; 7 bases line up with TRBD2. Losses at the gene ends were 8 bases for V and 2 bases for J; bases not matched to a gene: 9. Germline assignment: CDR1 MNHEY and CDR2 SMNVEV (reference sequence). This CDR3 has 14 amino acids. The CDR3 sequence: CASGVERGTYEQYS. In DNA, the CDR3 is TGTGCCAGCGGGGTGGAGCGGGGTACCTACGAGCAGTACTCC.

This clonotype was counted between two and nine times. The genes are TRBV20-1 and TRBJ2-5; tentatively, D is TRBD1 (5 bases). This CDR3 region has 16 residues. Per germline, CDR1 DFQATT and CDR2 SNEGSKA (reference sequence). Trimming shortened V by 0 bases and J by 4 bases, and 18 bases separated the two germline ends. The CDR3 nucleotides are TGCAGTGCTAGAGATATAGGGGAACCACCGGGAGAGACCCAGTACTTC. Translating gives CSARDIGEPPGETQYF.

This clonotype was seen only a few times. The chain employs TRBV20-1 and TRBJ2-7; 7 bases agree with TRBD1. CDR3 length: 15 amino acids. The V gene's germline CDR1 is DFQATT and CDR2 SNEGSKA (reference sequence). The J segment lost 0 bases and the V segment lost 6 bases, leaving 11 bases of the junction unmatched. In nucleotides, the CDR3 is TGCAGTGCCCATACTGTGACAGGGAACTCCTACGAGCAGTACTTC. Amino acids: CSAHTVTGNSYEQYF.

Comments on this clonotype: The conserved phenylalanine or tryptophan is not found at the CDR3 terminus, so this likely reflects a read error. V gene TRBV5-5 combines with J gene TRBJ2-2, with D maybe TRBD2 (5 bases). The CDR3 sequence is 14 residues long. The V gene's germline CDR1 is SGHKS and CDR2 YYEKEE (reference sequence). As DNA, the CDR3 is TGTGCCAGCAGCTCTGGACTCCTCTCCGGGGTGCTGTTTTGT. This encodes CASSSGLLSGVLFC.

In its sample, this clonotype was seen a few times. The chain carries TRBV12-3 or TRBV12-4 and TRBJ2-1; unclear D gene. The CDR3 has 15 residues. Trimming left V 3 bases short and J 6 bases short, with 15 bases between. CDR3 nucleotides: TGTGCCAGCAGTTTGGGTAGCAAGACGGCCAATGAGCAGTTCTTC. Its translation is CASSLGSKTANEQFF.

This clonotype came up many times. V is TRBV6-1 and J is TRBJ2-7; possible D gene TRBD1, 5 bases. The germline CDR1 and CDR2 sequences are MNHNS and SASEGT. V gave up 3 bases and J gave up 3 bases, with 12 bases separating them. The CDR3 is 14 residues long. The CDR3 here is CASSEDTRHYEQYF. Written as DNA, the CDR3 is TGTGCCAGCAGTGAGGACACCAGGCACTACGAGCAGTACTTC.

This clonotype occurred many times. The V call is TRBV7-9, the J call TRBJ2-7; D assignment may be TRBD1 or TRBD2 (5 bases each). The CDR3 runs to 16 residues. The germline V and J ends were trimmed by 1 base and 2 bases, with 15 bases remaining between them. Germline-derived CDR1 and CDR2 are SEHNR and FQNEAQ (reference sequence). The CDR3 here is CASSLGARDGAYEQYF. The CDR3 nucleotides are TGTGCCAGCAGCTTAGGGGCCCGGGACGGAGCCTACGAGCAGTACTTC. Filled out from reference TRBV7-9 and TRBJ2-7, the complete variable domain reads DTGVSQNPRHKITKRGQNVTFRCDPISEHNRLYWYRQTLGQGPEFLTYFQNEAQLEKSRLLSDRFSAERPKGSFSTLEIQRTEQGDSAMYLCASSLGARDGAYEQYFGPGTRLTVT.

This clonotype has at least ten counts. This chain's CDR3 is CASSLGGLTDTQYF. The CDR3 DNA reads as TGTGCCAGCAGTTTGGGGGGGTTGACAGATACGCAGTATTTT. The chain employs TRBV28 and TRBJ2-3, with 7 positions matching TRBD2. The CDR3 extends over 14 amino acids. Germline loops: CDR1 MDHEN, CDR2 SYDVKM. Unmatched junction bases numbered 3, after V lost 3 bases and J lost 3 bases.

V gene TRBV6-6 combines with J gene TRBJ2-3, with D hard to call. V lost 11 bases to trimming and J lost 2 bases, with 14 bases between them. CDR3 length: 13 residues. CDR1 and CDR2 from the germline V gene are MNHNY and SVGAGI (reference sequence). The CDR3 bases are TGTGCCGGTTCGCAACGGTCCACAGATACGCAGTATTTT. It specifies CAGSQRSTDTQYF.

This clonotype came up many times. The chain has TRBV4-1 and TRBJ2-1; D remains unclear. The ends were cut back, 2 bases at V and 5 bases at J, with 7 bases in the middle. This CDR3 contains 13 residues. CDR1 MGHRA and CDR2 YSYEKL come from the germline V gene. The CDR3 is CASSQRLDNEQFF. CDR3 DNA: TGCGCCAGCAGCCAACGACTCGACAATGAGCAGTTCTTC.

This chain's CDR3 is CASTTSVGELFF. As DNA, the CDR3 is TGTGCCAGCACGACTAGCGTCGGGGAGCTGTTTTTT. The chain employs TRBV12-3 or TRBV12-4 and TRBJ2-2, with 8 bases aligning to TRBD2. The CDR3 has 12 residues. With 7 bases clipped from V and 7 bases from J, the junction kept 2 bases outside the gene matches.

A note on this clonotype: A much more abundant neighbour one base away suggests this may be a read error. This chain uses TRBV11-1 with TRBJ2-1, with D possibly matching TRBD2 (5 bases). Germline V gene lookup returns CDR1 SGHAT and CDR2 FQDESV (reference sequence). V was trimmed by 2 bases and J by 7 bases, leaving 9 bases between them. The CDR3 spans 13 residues. The CDR3 here is CASSLQLDNEQFF. In DNA form, the CDR3 reads TGTGCCAGCAGCTTACAACTAGATAATGAGCAGTTCTTC.

V gene TRBV9 combines with J gene TRBJ2-3; 8 bases map to TRBD1. From germline, CDR1 is SGDLS and CDR2 YYNGEE. The CDR3 is 15 residues long. The V and J ends lost 0 bases and 5 bases, in that order; junction bases with no gene match: 5. This CDR3 reads CASSVVTGALDTQYF. In nucleotides, the CDR3 is TGTGCCAGCAGCGTAGTGACAGGGGCCCTAGATACGCAGTATTTT.

This clonotype has a handful of counts. The chain couples TRBV2 to TRBJ2-3; D is unclear. V lost 1 base and J 2 bases, leaving 4 bases between the germline ends. Germline CDR1 SNHLY, CDR2 FYNNEI. CDR3 size: 13 residues. CDR3 region: CASSEGNTDTQYF. In DNA form, the CDR3 reads TGTGCCAGCAGTGAAGGCAACACAGATACGCAGTATTTT.

The rearrangement links TRBV24-1 to TRBJ2-6, with 9 bases aligning to TRBD1. The V gene's germline CDR1 is KGHDR and CDR2 SFDVKD. The ends lost 9 bases at V and 2 bases at J; junction bases unmatched: 10. The CDR3 runs 17 residues. The CDR3 DNA reads TGTGCCACCGGTGTCATGGGACAGGGAGCTGGGGCCAACGTCCTGACTTTC. Protein product: CATGVMGQGAGANVLTF.

This clonotype was counted ten times or more. The chain carries TRBV7-2 and TRBJ2-3; D may be TRBD1 (5 bases). The germline gives CDR1 SGHTA, CDR2 FQGNSA. CDR3 length equals 16 residues. Trimming removed 3 bases from V and 9 bases from J, with 22 bases in between. CDR3 DNA sequence: TGTGCCAGCAGCTTCGGTGTGCAGATTACAAGGGGAACGCAGTATTTT. Protein product: CASSFGVQITRGTQYF.

There are a few counts of this clonotype. The V and J genes are TRBV12-3 or TRBV12-4 and TRBJ2-4; 7 bases fit TRBD2. The CDR3 covers 16 residues. V was clipped by 3 bases and J by 0 bases; unmatched bases: 5. CDR3 nucleotide sequence: TGTGCCAGCAGTTTTCATAGCGGGTTAGCCAAAAACATTCAGTACTTC. Amino acid sequence: CASSFHSGLAKNIQYF.

This clonotype was counted ten times or more. The chain has TRBV28 and TRBJ2-7; perhaps TRBD1 as D (6 bases). Per germline, CDR1 MDHEN and CDR2 SYDVKM. Trimming left V 9 bases short and J 1 base short, with 13 bases between. The CDR3 covers 13 residues. The CDR3 protein is CASDRSGSYEQYF. CDR3 bases: TGTGCCAGTGACAGGTCGGGGTCCTACGAGCAGTACTTC.

This sequence joins TRBV5-1 and TRBJ2-5; tentatively, D is TRBD1 (7 bases). V shed 4 bases and J shed 1 base, with 20 bases lying between them. This CDR3 is built from 17 residues. CDR1 and CDR2 from the germline V gene are SGHRS and YFSETQ. The CDR3 nucleotides are TGCGCCAGCAGCCATCCCCGGGGGCAGGGGGTCCAAGAGACCCAGTACTTC. Its protein product is CASSHPRGQGVQETQYF.

This clonotype has ten or more counts. The rearrangement joins TRBV12-3 or TRBV12-4 to TRBJ2-1; D is perhaps TRBD2 (6 bases). The CDR3 is made up of 15 amino acids. Between the trimmed V and J ends, which lost 6 bases and 0 bases, there was a span of 12 bases. The CDR3 protein is CASRPGSSSYNEQFF. The CDR3 DNA reads as TGTGCCAGCAGGCCCGGGAGTTCCTCCTACAATGAGCAGTTCTTC.

V and J are TRBV20-1 and TRBJ1-1; the D gene is possibly TRBD1 (6 bases). Per the germline V gene, CDR1 is DFQATT and CDR2 is SNEGSKA (reference sequence). V gave up 3 bases and J gave up 0 bases, with 17 bases separating them. There are 16 residues in the CDR3. DNA for the CDR3: TGCAGTGCTAGTAGGCAGGGGCTCAGTGTGAACACTGAAGCTTTCTTT. Its translation is CSASRQGLSVNTEAFF.

This clonotype has a count of ten or more. V and J are TRBV5-1 and TRBJ2-3; D gene unclear. The germline V gene encodes CDR1 SGHRS and CDR2 YFSETQ. CDR3 size: 15 residues. V was shortened by 1 base and J by 1 base, with 10 bases between the two germline ends. The chain's CDR3 is CASSLWKDRTDTQYF. In nucleotides, the CDR3 is TGCGCCAGCAGCTTGTGGAAGGACCGCACAGATACGCAGTATTTT.

This clonotype was observed at least ten times. The J gene is TRBJ1-2, the V gene TRBV9; no clear D. Germline V gives CDR1 SGDLS, CDR2 YYNGEE. Trimming pared 0 bases from V and 2 bases from J, leaving 14 bases between. CDR3 length: 16 amino acids. In DNA, the CDR3 is TGTGCCAGCAGCGTAGCCCCTAAGGGAAGCAACTATGGCTACACCTTC. This sequence encodes CASSVAPKGSNYGYTF.

V and J are TRBV5-1 and TRBJ2-1; TRBD2 aligns across 10 bases. CDR1 is SGHRS and CDR2 is YFSETQ in the germline V gene. Trimming cost V 1 base and J 6 bases; bases outside gene matches: 4. This CDR3 has 15 residues. CDR3 DNA sequence: TGCGCCAGCAGCTTGATGCCTAGCGGGAGCAATGAGCAGTTCTTC. It translates to CASSLMPSGSNEQFF.